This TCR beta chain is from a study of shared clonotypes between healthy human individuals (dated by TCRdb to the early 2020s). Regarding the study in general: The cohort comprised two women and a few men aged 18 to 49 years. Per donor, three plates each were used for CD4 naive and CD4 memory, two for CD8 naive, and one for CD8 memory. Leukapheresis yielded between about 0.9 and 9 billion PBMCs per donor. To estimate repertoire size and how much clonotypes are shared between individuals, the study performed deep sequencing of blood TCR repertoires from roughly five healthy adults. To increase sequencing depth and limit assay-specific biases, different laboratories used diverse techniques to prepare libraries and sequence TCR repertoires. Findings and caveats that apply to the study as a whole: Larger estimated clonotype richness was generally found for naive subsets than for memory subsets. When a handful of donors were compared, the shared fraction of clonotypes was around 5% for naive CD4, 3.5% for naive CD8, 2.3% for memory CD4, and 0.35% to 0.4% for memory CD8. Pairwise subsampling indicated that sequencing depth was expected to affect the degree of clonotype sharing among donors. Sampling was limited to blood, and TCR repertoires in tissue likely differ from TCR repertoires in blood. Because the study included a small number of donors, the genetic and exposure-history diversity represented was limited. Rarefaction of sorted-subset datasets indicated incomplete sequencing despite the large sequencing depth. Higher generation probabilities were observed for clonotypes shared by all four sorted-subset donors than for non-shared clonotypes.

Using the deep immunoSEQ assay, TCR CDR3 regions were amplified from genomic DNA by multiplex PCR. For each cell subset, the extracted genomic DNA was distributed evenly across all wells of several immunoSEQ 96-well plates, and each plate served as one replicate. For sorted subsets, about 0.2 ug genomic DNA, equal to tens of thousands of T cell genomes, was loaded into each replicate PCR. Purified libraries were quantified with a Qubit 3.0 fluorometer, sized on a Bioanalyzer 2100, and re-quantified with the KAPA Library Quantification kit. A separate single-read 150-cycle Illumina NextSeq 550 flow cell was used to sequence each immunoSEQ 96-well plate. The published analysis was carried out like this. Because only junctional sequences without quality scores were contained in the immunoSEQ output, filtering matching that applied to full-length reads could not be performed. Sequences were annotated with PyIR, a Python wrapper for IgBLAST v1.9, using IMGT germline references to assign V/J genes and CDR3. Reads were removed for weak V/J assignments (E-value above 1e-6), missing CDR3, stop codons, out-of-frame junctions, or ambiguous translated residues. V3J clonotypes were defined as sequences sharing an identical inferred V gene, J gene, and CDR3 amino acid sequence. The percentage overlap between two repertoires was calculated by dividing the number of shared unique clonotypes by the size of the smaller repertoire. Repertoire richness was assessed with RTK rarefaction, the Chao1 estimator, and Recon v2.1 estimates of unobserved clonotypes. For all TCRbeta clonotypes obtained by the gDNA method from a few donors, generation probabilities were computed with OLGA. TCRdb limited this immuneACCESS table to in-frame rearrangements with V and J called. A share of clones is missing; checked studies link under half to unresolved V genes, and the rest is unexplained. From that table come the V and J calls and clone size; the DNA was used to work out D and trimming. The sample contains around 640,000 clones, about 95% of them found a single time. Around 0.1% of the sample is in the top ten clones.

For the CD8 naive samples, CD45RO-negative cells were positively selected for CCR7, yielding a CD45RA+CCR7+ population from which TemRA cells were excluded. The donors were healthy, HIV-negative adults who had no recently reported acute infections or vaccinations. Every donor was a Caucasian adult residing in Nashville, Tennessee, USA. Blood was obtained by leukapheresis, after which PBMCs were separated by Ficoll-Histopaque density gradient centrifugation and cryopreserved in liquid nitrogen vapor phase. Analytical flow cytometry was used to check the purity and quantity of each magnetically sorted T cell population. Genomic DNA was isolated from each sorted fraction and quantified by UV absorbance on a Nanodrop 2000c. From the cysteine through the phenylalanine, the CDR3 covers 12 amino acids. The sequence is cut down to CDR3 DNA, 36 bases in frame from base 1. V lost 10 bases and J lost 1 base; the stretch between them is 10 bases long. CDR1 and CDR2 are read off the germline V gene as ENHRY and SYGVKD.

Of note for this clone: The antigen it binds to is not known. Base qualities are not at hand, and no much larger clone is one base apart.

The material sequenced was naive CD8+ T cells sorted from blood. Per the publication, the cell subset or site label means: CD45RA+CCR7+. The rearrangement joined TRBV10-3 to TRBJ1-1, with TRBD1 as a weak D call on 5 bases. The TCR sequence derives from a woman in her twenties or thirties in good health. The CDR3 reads CATQRGNTEAFF. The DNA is TGTGCCACCCAAAGGGGGAACACTGAAGCTTTCTTT.